The 7 T cell receptor beta chains presented below share a single source sample, sequenced in a study of early T cells in non-severe SARS-CoV-2 infection (TCRdb year 2021). The library was produced with 5' RACE. This sample was sequenced with a NextSeq 500. TCRdb reprocessing: public reads trimmed at Q25 with fastp, clones called with MiXCR, in-frame beta chains kept. Rows with a matching CDR3 protein are joined into one entry that keeps the most common DNA and genes. The sample profile shows 70,000 to 85,000 distinct CDR3 sequences; about 12% of them were found once. Approximately 2.4% of the sample goes to the ten largest clones. The sequenced sample was whole blood. The receptors were sampled from an adult who was a healthcare worker with PCR-confirmed SARS-CoV-2 infection or an uninfected control (not recorded which).

This clonotype was picked up a small number of times. V usage is TRBV12-3 or TRBV12-4 and J usage is TRBJ2-7; the D is unclear. The length of the CDR3 is 11 residues. V was pared by 5 bases and J by 4 bases, with 6 bases between. The CDR3 protein is CASSPAYEQYF. CDR3 DNA: TGTGCCAGCAGTCCAGCTTACGAGCAGTACTTC.

The chain links TRBV27 to TRBJ2-3; 12 bases fit TRBD2. V was clipped by 5 bases and J by 2 bases; unmatched bases: 5. The germline CDR1 and CDR2 sequences are MNHEY and SMNVEV (reference sequence). This CDR3 spans 16 amino acids. The CDR3: CASSVTSGGPTDTQYF. CDR3 DNA: TGTGCCAGCAGTGTAACTAGCGGGGGGCCCACAGATACGCAGTATTTT.

A few counts support this clonotype. This chain uses TRBV4-1 with TRBJ2-2; 11 nucleotides agree with TRBD2. This CDR3 region has 16 residues. CDR1 and CDR2 (germline): MGHRA, YSYEKL. J was trimmed by 9 bases and V by 0 bases; bases with no gene match: 6. CDR3 residues: CASSQEPSGRWWELFF. In DNA, the CDR3 is TGCGCCAGCAGCCAAGAGCCTAGCGGGAGGTGGTGGGAGCTGTTTTTT.

This clonotype showed up many times. The rearrangement uses TRBV3-1 and TRBJ2-5; D is ambiguous. The CDR3 covers 11 residues. The ends were cut back, 0 bases at V and 4 bases at J, with 0 bases in the middle. Germline CDR1 reads LGHDT; CDR2 reads YNNKEL (reference sequence). CDR3 region: CASSQEETQYF. CDR3 nucleotides: TGTGCCAGCAGCCAAGAAGAGACCCAGTACTTC.

Only a few counts were recorded for this clonotype. The rearrangement uses TRBV6-6 and TRBJ1-2; 9 bases agree with TRBD1. This CDR3 is built from 18 residues. J gave up 4 bases and V 0 bases, and 12 bases lay outside the gene matches. Germline V gene lookup returns CDR1 MNHNY and CDR2 SVGAGI (reference sequence). The CDR3 nucleotides are TGTGCCAGCAGTTACTCCATCCCCGGGACAGGGAGATCCTATGGCTACACCTTC. As protein: CASSYSIPGTGRSYGYTF.

The chain is built from TRBV6-1 and TRBJ2-7, with D possibly being TRBD1 or TRBD2 (5 bases each). V was trimmed by 4 bases and J by 11 bases, leaving 12 bases between them. The CDR3 runs to 11 residues. Germline assignment: CDR1 MNHNS and CDR2 SASEGT. The CDR3 reads CASSADLGEYF. CDR3 nucleotides: TGTGCCAGCAGTGCGGACTTAGGGGAGTACTTC.

Ten or more counts support this clonotype. V gene TRBV3-1 combines with J gene TRBJ2-1; D gene uncertain. Germline CDR1 LGHDT, CDR2 YNNKEL (reference sequence). The CDR3 sequence is 14 residues long. Trimming shortened V by 1 base and J by 7 bases, and 11 bases separated the two germline ends. DNA for the CDR3: TGTGCCAGCAGCCAAGCTGCGCGGCGAAATGAGCAGTTCTTC. Its protein product is CASSQAARRNEQFF.